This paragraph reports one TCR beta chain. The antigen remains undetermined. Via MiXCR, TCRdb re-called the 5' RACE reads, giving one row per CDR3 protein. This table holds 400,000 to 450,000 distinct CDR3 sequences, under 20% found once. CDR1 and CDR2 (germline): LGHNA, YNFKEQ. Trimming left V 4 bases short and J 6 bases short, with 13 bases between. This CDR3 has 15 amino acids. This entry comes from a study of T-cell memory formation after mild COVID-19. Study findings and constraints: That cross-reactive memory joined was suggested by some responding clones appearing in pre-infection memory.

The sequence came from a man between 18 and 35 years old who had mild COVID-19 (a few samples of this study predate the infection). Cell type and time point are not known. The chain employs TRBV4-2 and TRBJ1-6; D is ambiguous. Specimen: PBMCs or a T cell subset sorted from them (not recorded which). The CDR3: CASSRESPSNSPLHF. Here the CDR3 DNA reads TGTGCCAGCAGCCGCGAATCCCCCAGTAATTCACCCCTCCACTTT.